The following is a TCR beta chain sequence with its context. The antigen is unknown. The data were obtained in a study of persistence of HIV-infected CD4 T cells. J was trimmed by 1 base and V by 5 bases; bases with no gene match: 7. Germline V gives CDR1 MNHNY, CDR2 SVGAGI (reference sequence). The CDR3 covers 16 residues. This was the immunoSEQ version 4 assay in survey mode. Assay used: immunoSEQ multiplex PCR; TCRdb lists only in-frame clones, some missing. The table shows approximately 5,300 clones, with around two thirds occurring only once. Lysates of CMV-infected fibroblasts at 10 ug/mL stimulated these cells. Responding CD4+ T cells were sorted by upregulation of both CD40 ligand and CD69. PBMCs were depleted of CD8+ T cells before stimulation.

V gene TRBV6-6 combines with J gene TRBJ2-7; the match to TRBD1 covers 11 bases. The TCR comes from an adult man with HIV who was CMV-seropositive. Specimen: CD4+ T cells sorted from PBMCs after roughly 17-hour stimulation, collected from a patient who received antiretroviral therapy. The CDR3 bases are TGTGCCAGCAGTCGAAAAGGACAGGGGGCATCCTACGAGCAGTACTTC. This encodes CASSRKGQGASYEQYF.